Shown below are 19 T cell receptor beta chains from a single sample sequenced in a study of blood T cell repertoires in COVID-19. The data were produced by immunoSEQ multiplex PCR, yet TCRdb's version contains in-frame clones alone and is incomplete. The sample shows about 400,000 clones, roughly 90% of them seen only once. Sequencing was performed on PBMCs or T cells enriched from blood (not recorded which). The source is a woman aged 40 to 49 with acute COVID-19.

The chain recombines TRBV10-3 with TRBJ2-7, with TRBD1 matching over 7 bases. The germline gives CDR1 ENHRY, CDR2 SYGVKD. CDR3 length: 14 residues. The V and J ends lost 3 bases and 3 bases, in that order; junction bases with no gene match: 5. The CDR3 DNA is TGTGCCATCAGTGACCTCCGGGACAGCTACGAGCAGTACTTC. It yields the protein CAISDLRDSYEQYF.

The chain couples TRBV5-1 to TRBJ1-4; possibly TRBD1 for D (5 bases). This CDR3 spans 16 amino acids. Trimming shortened V by 0 bases and J by 3 bases, and 12 bases separated the two germline ends. The germline V gene has CDR1 SGHRS and CDR2 YFSETQ. Here the CDR3 reads CASSLEVGQANEKLFF. For the CDR3, the DNA is TGCGCCAGCAGCTTGGAAGTGGGGCAGGCTAATGAAAAACTGTTTTTT.

The gene calls are TRBV25-1 and TRBJ2-1, with D possibly matching TRBD1 (5 bases). Germline lookup yields CDR1 MGHDK and CDR2 SYGVNS. There are 13 residues in the CDR3. The germline V and J ends were trimmed by 3 bases and 2 bases, with 5 bases remaining between them. The DNA for the CDR3 is TGTGCCAGCAGTGAGGGGCCCTACAATGAGCAGTTCTTC. Amino acid sequence: CASSEGPYNEQFF.

This chain's CDR3 is CASSADTEAFF. Here the CDR3 DNA reads TGTGCCAGCTCGGCAGACACTGAAGCTTTCTTT. This chain uses TRBV18 with TRBJ1-1; D is undetermined. The CDR3 covers 11 residues. V was trimmed by 6 bases and J by 3 bases, leaving 5 bases between them. Germline V gene data show CDR1 as KGHSH and CDR2 as LQKENI. The complete variable domain, with remaining parts taken from reference TRBV18 and TRBJ1-1, reads NAGVMQNPRHLVRRRGQEARLRCSPMKGHSHVYWYRQLPEEGLKFMVYLQKENIIDESGMPKERFSAEFPKEGPSILRIQQVVRGDSAAYFCASSADTEAFFGQGTRLTVV.

V is TRBV19 and J is TRBJ1-2; no clear D gene. V dropped 1 base and J dropped 7 bases, with 7 bases sitting between them. The CDR3 is made up of 12 amino acids. Germline V gene lookup returns CDR1 LNHDA and CDR2 SQIVND (reference sequence). Here the CDR3 reads CASSIVGFGYTF. CDR3 sequence (DNA): TGTGCCAGTAGTATAGTCGGGTTTGGCTACACCTTC.

This clone has just one count. This chain connects TRBV14 to TRBJ1-1; 11 bases align to TRBD1. The CDR3 spans 15 residues. Trimming removed 4 bases from V and 3 bases from J; junction bases left unmatched: 4. Germline V gene sequence: CDR1 SGHDN, CDR2 FVKESK. The CDR3 DNA is TGTGCCAGCAGCCGGACAGGGGGCGTGGACACTGAAGCTTTCTTT. Protein: CASSRTGGVDTEAFF.

This clone was seen more than once but under ten times. The genes are TRBV9 and TRBJ1-4, with 8 bases matching TRBD1. Germline assignment: CDR1 SGDLS and CDR2 YYNGEE. The length of the CDR3 is 14 residues. The V and J ends lost 3 bases and 7 bases, in that order; junction bases with no gene match: 5. The DNA for the CDR3 is TGTGCCAGCAGCGCAGGGGGCAGCGGTGAAAAACTGTTTTTT. This encodes CASSAGGSGEKLFF.

The rearrangement links TRBV2 to TRBJ1-2; the match to TRBD1 covers 7 bases. The CDR3 has 14 amino acids. V lost 8 bases to trimming and J lost 2 bases; unmatched junction nucleotides: 8. Germline lookup yields CDR1 SNHLY and CDR2 FYNNEI. The chain's CDR3 is CASSLSGQNYGYTF. CDR3 bases: TGTGCCAGCTCGTTGTCGGGACAGAACTATGGCTACACCTTC.

V is TRBV2 and J is TRBJ1-2; tentative D call: TRBD1 (6 bases). V lost 3 bases and J 4 bases, leaving 18 bases between the germline ends. Germline V gives CDR1 SNHLY, CDR2 FYNNEI. This CDR3 comprises 16 residues. The CDR3 DNA sequence: TGTGCCAGCAGTGAGGGACCAGGGGCTCAAGGCTATGGCTACACCTTC. Translated, it gives CASSEGPGAQGYGYTF.

J is TRBJ2-1 and V is TRBV7-9, with TRBD1 as a possible D gene (5 bases). The CDR3 sequence is 15 residues long. Germline V lookup: CDR1 SEHNR, CDR2 FQNEAQ (reference sequence). The V and J ends lost 2 bases and 0 bases respectively, with 8 bases between them. The CDR3 protein is CASSLTGSSYNEQFF. The CDR3, as DNA: TGTGCCAGCAGCTTAACAGGAAGCTCCTACAATGAGCAGTTCTTC.

The chain is built from TRBV5-1 and TRBJ1-1; D gene uncertain. The CDR3 consists of 14 residues. Looked up from germline, CDR1 is SGHRS and CDR2 is YFSETQ. V was clipped by 3 bases and J by 14 bases, with 23 bases between them. Here the CDR3 DNA reads TGCGCCAGCAGCTACGCTGGAGGGCAGGTACCGGGATTCTTT. Protein: CASSYAGGQVPGFF.

The CDR3 DNA is TGTGCCAGCAGTGGACTCCTAGAAATGAACACTGAAGCTTTCTTT. As protein: CASSGLLEMNTEAFF. This chain joins TRBV6-1 and TRBJ1-1; D is ambiguous. Germline V lookup: CDR1 MNHNS, CDR2 SASEGT. CDR3 size: 15 residues. V shed 4 bases and J shed 0 bases, with 12 bases lying between them.

The chain combines TRBV9 with TRBJ2-3, with 9 bases fitting TRBD2. The V gene's germline CDR1 is SGDLS and CDR2 YYNGEE. The CDR3 extends over 17 amino acids. Germline trimming cut 3 bases from V and 3 bases from J; bases unmatched to any gene: 11. CDR3: CASSARGAGGITDTQYF. In DNA, the CDR3 is TGTGCCAGCAGCGCTCGGGGCGCGGGGGGGATAACAGATACGCAGTATTTT.

V gene TRBV6-1 combines with J gene TRBJ1-5; no clear D gene. Germline loops: CDR1 MNHNS, CDR2 SASEGT. The CDR3 has 13 residues. V lost 1 base and J 5 bases, leaving 6 bases between the germline ends. CDR3 loop: CASSEDRDQPQHF. The CDR3 nucleotides are TGTGCCAGCAGTGAAGACAGAGATCAGCCCCAGCATTTT.

This clone has just one count. CDR3 in amino acids: CASSLYRDRIYEQYF. The CDR3 region has the DNA TGTGCCAGCAGTCTTTACCGGGACAGAATCTACGAGCAGTACTTC. This chain uses TRBV6-5 with TRBJ2-7, with 7 bases lining up with TRBD1. Trimming removed 5 bases from V and 3 bases from J; junction bases left unmatched: 10. CDR3 size: 15 residues. From germline, CDR1 is MNHEY and CDR2 SVGAGI.

This clone has a handful of counts. The V call is TRBV5-1, the J call TRBJ1-6; D not certain. This CDR3 has 15 amino acids. The V gene lost 1 base and the J gene lost 3 bases, with 8 bases spanning the gap. From germline, CDR1 is SGHRS and CDR2 YFSETQ. The CDR3 nucleotides are TGCGCCAGCAGCTTGACGGGGTACTATAATTCACCCCTCCACTTT. It encodes CASSLTGYYNSPLHF.

The chain links TRBV7-2 to TRBJ1-2; 12 nucleotides line up with TRBD1. CDR3 length equals 15 residues. Germline V gene lookup returns CDR1 SGHTA and CDR2 FQGNSA. The V and J ends lost 9 bases and 3 bases, in that order; junction bases with no gene match: 8. CDR3 in amino acids: CASLLGTGGHYGYTF. CDR3 in DNA: TGTGCCAGTCTACTAGGGACAGGGGGCCACTATGGCTACACCTTC.

The chain has TRBV7-9 and TRBJ1-3, with D tentatively TRBD1 (5 bases). Deletions cut 3 bases from V and 5 bases from J, with 14 bases between. Germline loops: CDR1 SEHNR, CDR2 FQNEAQ (reference sequence). The CDR3 contains 15 residues. CDR3 coding DNA: TGTGCCAGCAGCTTCGGGCAGGGTTTGAGAAACACCATATATTTT. Translation: CASSFGQGLRNTIYF. The full variable domain, with the rest looked up from reference TRBV7-9 and TRBJ1-3, is DTGVSQNPRHKITKRGQNVTFRCDPISEHNRLYWYRQTLGQGPEFLTYFQNEAQLEKSRLLSDRFSAERPKGSFSTLEIQRTEQGDSAMYLCASSFGQGLRNTIYFGEGSWLTVV.

The chain carries TRBV24-1 and TRBJ2-1; maybe TRBD2 (6 bases). The CDR3 length is 15 residues. V was shortened by 0 bases and J by 8 bases, with 13 bases between the two germline ends. Germline CDR1 is KGHDR and CDR2 is SFDVKD. CDR3 sequence: CATSDLQEGKDEQFF. CDR3 sequence (DNA): TGTGCCACCAGTGATTTGCAGGAGGGTAAGGATGAGCAGTTCTTC.